The following is a TCR beta chain sequence with its context. V lost 4 bases and J 0 bases, leaving 7 bases between the germline ends. The V gene's germline CDR1 is SGHDN and CDR2 FVKESK. This CDR3 contains 15 residues. The data were produced by immunoSEQ multiplex PCR, yet TCRdb's version contains in-frame clones alone and is incomplete. This repertoire shows approximately 270,000 clones, about four fifths found once; its top ten account for roughly 10%. The sample originates from a study of blood T cell repertoires in COVID-19. Overall study context: PBMCs, B-cell-depleted T cells, or T cells provided the cDNA or gDNA that made up the material.

The chain recombines TRBV14 with TRBJ1-6, with unresolved D. This clonotype was obtained from a man older than 75 with acute or convalescent COVID-19. Sequenced input: peripheral blood. CDR3 nucleotides: TGTGCCAGCAGCCTCTATTTCTCCTATAATTCACCCCTCCACTTT. It yields the protein CASSLYFSYNSPLHF.